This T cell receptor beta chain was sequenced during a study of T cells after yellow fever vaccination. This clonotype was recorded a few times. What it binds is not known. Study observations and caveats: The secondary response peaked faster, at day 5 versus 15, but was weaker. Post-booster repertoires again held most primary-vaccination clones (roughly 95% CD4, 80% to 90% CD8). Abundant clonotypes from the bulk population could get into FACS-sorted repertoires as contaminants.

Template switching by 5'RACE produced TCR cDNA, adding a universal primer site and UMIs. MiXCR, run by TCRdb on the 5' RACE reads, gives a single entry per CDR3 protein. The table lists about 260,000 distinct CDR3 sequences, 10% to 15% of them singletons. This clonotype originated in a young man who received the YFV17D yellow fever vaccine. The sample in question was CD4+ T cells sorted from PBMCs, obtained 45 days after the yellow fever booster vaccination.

The CDR3 DNA is TGCGCCAGCAGCCTTAGCGGTCTCTATTACAATGAGCAGTTCTTC. Amino acid sequence: CASSLSGLYYNEQFF. This sequence joins TRBV5-1 and TRBJ2-1; tentatively, D is TRBD2 (6 bases). This CDR3 comprises 15 residues. Germline CDR1 reads SGHRS; CDR2 reads YFSETQ. Trimming cost V 4 bases and J 4 bases, with 15 bases left between them.